This TCR beta chain was retrieved from a study of PD-L1 blockade in urothelial cancer. Study in general: Once treatment had started, blood was analyzed at 3 weeks (second dose) and again at 6 weeks.

Time point defined: peripheral blood 6 weeks after treatment start. Locally advanced or metastatic urothelial carcinoma affected the patients. A spike-in of synthetic TCR analog templates was added to each PCR. Measured with immunoSEQ multiplex PCR; TCRdb has only the in-frame clones, and not every one. The profile shows approximately 91,000 clones, 83% of them singletons. The V gene's germline CDR1 is MNHEY and CDR2 SMNVEV (reference sequence). This CDR3 comprises 15 residues. Specimen: PBMCs, collected around atezolizumab (anti-PD-L1) treatment. The sequence was obtained from a man between 65 and 79 years old with urothelial cancer. The J gene is TRBJ2-5, the V gene TRBV27; 7 nucleotides line up with TRBD1. Near its end, the DNA agrees better with TRBJ2-7, so the J call may be wrong. The CDR3 loop is CASSRPGTASYEQYF. CDR3 DNA sequence: TGTGCCAGCAGCCGACCCGGGACAGCCTCCTACGAGCAGTACTTC.